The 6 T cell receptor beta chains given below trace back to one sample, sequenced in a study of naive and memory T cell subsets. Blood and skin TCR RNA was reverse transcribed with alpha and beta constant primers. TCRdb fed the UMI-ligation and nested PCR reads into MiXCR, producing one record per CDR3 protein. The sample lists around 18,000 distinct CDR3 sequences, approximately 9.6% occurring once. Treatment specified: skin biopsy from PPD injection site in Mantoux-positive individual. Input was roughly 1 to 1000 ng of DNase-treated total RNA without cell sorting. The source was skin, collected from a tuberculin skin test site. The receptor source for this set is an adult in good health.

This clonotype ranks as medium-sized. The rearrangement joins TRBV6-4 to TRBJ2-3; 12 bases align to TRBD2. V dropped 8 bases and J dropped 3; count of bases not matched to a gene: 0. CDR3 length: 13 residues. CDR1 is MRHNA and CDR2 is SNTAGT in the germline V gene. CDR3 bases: TGTGCCAGCGGGACTAGCGGGACAGATACGCAGTATTTT. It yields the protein CASGTSGTDTQYF.

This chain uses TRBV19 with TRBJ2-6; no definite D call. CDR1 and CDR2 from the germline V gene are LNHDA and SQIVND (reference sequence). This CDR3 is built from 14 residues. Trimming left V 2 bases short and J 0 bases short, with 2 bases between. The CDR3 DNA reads TGTGCCAGTAGTATAAGCTCTGGGGCCAACGTCCTGACTTTC. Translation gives CASSISSGANVLTF.

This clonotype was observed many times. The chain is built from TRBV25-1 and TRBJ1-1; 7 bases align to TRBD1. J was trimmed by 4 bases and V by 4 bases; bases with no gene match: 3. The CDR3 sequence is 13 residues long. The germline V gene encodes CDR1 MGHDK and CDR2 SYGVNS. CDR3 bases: TGTGCCAGCAGTGTCTGGGACAGCACTGAAGCTTTCTTT. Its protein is CASSVWDSTEAFF.

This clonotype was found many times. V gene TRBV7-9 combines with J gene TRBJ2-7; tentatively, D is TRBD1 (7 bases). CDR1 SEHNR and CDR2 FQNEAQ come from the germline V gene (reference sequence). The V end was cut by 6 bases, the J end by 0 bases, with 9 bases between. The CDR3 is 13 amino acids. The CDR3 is CASRRDSSYEQYF. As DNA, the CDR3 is TGTGCCAGCAGGCGGGACAGCTCCTACGAGCAGTACTTC.

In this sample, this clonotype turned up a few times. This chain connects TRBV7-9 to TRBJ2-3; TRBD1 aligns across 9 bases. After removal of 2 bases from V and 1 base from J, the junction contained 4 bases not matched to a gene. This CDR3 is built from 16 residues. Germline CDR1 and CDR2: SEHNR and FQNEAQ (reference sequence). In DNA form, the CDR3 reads TGTGCCAGCAGCTTACCTTGGACAGGGGGCACAGATACGCAGTATTTT. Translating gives CASSLPWTGGTDTQYF.

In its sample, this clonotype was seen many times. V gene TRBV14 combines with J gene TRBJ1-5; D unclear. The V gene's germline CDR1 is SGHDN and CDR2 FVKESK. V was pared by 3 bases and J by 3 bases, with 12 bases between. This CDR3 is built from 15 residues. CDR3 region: CASSQAGTFNQPQHF. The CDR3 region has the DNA TGTGCCAGCAGCCAGGCCGGCACCTTCAATCAGCCCCAGCATTTT.